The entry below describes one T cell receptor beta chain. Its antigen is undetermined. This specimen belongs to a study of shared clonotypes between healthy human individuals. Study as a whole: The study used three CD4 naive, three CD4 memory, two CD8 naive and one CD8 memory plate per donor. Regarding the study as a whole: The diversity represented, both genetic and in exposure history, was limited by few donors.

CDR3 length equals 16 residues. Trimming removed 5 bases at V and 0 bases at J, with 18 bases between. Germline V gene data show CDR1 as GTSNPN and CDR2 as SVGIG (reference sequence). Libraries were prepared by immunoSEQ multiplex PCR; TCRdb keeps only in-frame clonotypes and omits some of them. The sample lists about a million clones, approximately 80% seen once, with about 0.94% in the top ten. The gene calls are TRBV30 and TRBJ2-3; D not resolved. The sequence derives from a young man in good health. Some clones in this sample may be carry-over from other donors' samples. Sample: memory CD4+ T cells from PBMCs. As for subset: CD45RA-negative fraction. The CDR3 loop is CAWAPKGRSSTDTQYF. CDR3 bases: TGTGCCTGGGCTCCTAAGGGCCGATCTAGCACAGATACGCAGTATTTT.